This is a list of T cell receptor beta chains from one sample in a study of OX40 agonist ivuxolimab in advanced cancers. Profiling relied on immunoSEQ multiplex PCR, and the TCRdb table lists in-frame clones only, not all of them. The profile covers tens of thousands of clones, with less than 85% appearing a single time and approximately 0.44% taken by the ten largest. Sequencing was performed on CD4+ or CD8+ T cells sorted from blood, taken in a trial of the OX40 agonist ivuxolimab. Receptors were obtained from an adult with an advanced solid tumor such as melanoma, head and neck, liver or kidney cancer. The CDR3 runs from the conserved cysteine through the conserved F or W. The order of the fields is clone size, D gene, V gene, J gene, CDR3 DNA, CDR3 protein. D genes are given only for firm matches. Expanded clones get a size class; other rows say once, few or many, or leave the size out.

>NA|NA|TRBV28|TRBJ1-1
TGTGCCAGCAGTTCCCACGCCACAGGAACTGAAGCTTTCTTT
CASSSHATGTEAFF
>NA|NA|TRBV28|TRBJ1-2
TGTGCCAGCAGTTTAAGGGGATATGGCTACACCTTC
CASSLRGYGYTF
>NA|NA|TRBV6-6|TRBJ1-4
TGTGCCAGCAGTTACCTGTTGCGGACGTCTAATGAAAAACTGTTTTTT
CASSYLLRTSNEKLFF
>NA|TRBD1|TRBV9|TRBJ1-4
TGTGCCAGCAGCTCAAGGTCACAGGGGGCAAAACTGTTTTTT
CASSSRSQGAKLFF
>NA|NA|TRBV7-2|TRBJ2-7
TGTGCCAGCAGTTTCCAGGCTTCCGAGCAGTACTTC
CASSFQASEQYF
>NA|TRBD1|TRBV18|TRBJ1-5
TGTGCCAGCTCACCGGTCTCCGGGACAGGGAGGTCTAGCAATCAGCCCCAGCATTTT
CASSPVSGTGRSSNQPQHF
>once|NA|TRBV5-1|TRBJ2-2
TGCGCCAGCAGCTTGGGGGGCAAGGGCACCGGGGAGCTGTTTTTT
CASSLGGKGTGELFF
>NA|TRBD2|TRBV19|TRBJ2-1
TGTGCCAGTAGTATGCTAAAGGTACTAGCGGGAACCTACAATGAGCAGTTCTTC
CASSMLKVLAGTYNEQFF
>NA|TRBD1|TRBV27|TRBJ1-3
TGTGCCAGCAGTCCACGAACAGGGGGCTCTGGAAACACCATATATTTT
CASSPRTGGSGNTIYF
>NA|TRBD2|TRBV19|TRBJ2-5
TGTGCCAGTAAACCTACAGGAGACAAAGCGGGGGCCCAAGAGACCCAGTACTTC
CASKPTGDKAGAQETQYF
>NA|NA|TRBV18|TRBJ1-1
TGTGCCAGCTCACCCCCGGTCAGGGCGATAGACACTGAAGCTTTCTTT
CASSPPVRAIDTEAFF
>NA|TRBD2|TRBV19|TRBJ2-1
TGTGCCAGTCTTAAACTAGCGGGAGGTTACAATGAGCAGTTCTTC
CASLKLAGGYNEQFF
>NA|NA|TRBV4-1|TRBJ1-3
TGCGCCAGCAGCCGACCACGGAGGGGAGAATGGAGTGGAAACACCATATATTTT
CASSRPRRGEWSGNTIYF
>NA|TRBD2|TRBV7-2|TRBJ2-7
TGTGCCAGCACAGGGACTAGCGGATTTACTGGGGAGCAGTACTTC
CASTGTSGFTGEQYF
>NA|TRBD2|TRBV5-1|TRBJ2-1
TGCGCCAGCAGCTTTGGCGGGGGTACGATCCATGAGCAGTTCTTC
CASSFGGGTIHEQFF
>NA|TRBD2|TRBV12-5|TRBJ2-3
TGTGCTAGTGGTTTGGGACTAGCGGGAGCTATTCAAGATACGCAGTATTTT
CASGLGLAGAIQDTQYF
>NA|NA|TRBV6-5|TRBJ2-2
TGTGCCAGCAGGCTGAACAGGGAGCTGTTTTTT
CASRLNRELFF
>once|TRBD1|TRBV27|TRBJ2-6
TGTGCCAGCAGTTCTGGGACAGGAGAATCTGGGGCCAACGTCCTGACTTTC
CASSSGTGESGANVLTF
>NA|NA|TRBV7-8|TRBJ1-3
TGTGCCAGCAGCACTGGAAACACCATATATTTT
CASSTGNTIYF
>NA|TRBD1|TRBV5-1|TRBJ1-3
TGCGCCAGCAGCTTGGTGGGACAGGGGGCCTCTGGAAACACCATATATTTT
CASSLVGQGASGNTIYF
>NA|NA|TRBV7-2|TRBJ2-7
TGTGCCAGCAGCGTCGGGACCATGTACGAGCAGTACTTC
CASSVGTMYEQYF
>NA|NA|TRBV7-3|TRBJ2-1
TGTGCCAGCAGCCCCGCCGGTAAAGATGAGCAGTTCTTC
CASSPAGKDEQFF
>NA|TRBD1|TRBV27|TRBJ2-3
TGTGCCAGCAGTTTCGACAGGGCTGACACAGATACGCAGTATTTT
CASSFDRADTDTQYF
>many|NA|TRBV19|TRBJ2-1
TGTGCCAGTAGTTCCACCTGGGACAATGAGCAGTTCTTC
CASSSTWDNEQFF
>NA|TRBD1|TRBV9|TRBJ2-5
TGTGCCAGCAGCGCCGGGACAGGGGAGGTAGAGACCCAGTACTTC
CASSAGTGEVETQYF
>once|NA|TRBV19|TRBJ1-2
TGTGCCAGTAGTCCGCGTCCTCCGGTCGGCTATGGCTACACCTTC
CASSPRPPVGYGYTF
>NA|NA|TRBV2|TRBJ1-1
TGTGCCAGCAGTGAAGCATTGACAGGACGGTCTCCTGCTTTCTTT
CASSEALTGRSPAFF
>NA|TRBD2|TRBV29-1|TRBJ2-7
TGCAGCGTTCTTCAGCGGGAGCGCCAATACGAGCAGTACTTC
CSVLQRERQYEQYF
>NA|NA|TRBV9|TRBJ1-2
TGTGCCAGCTCTTTGAGGGGATCGGGCTATGGCTACACCTTC
CASSLRGSGYGYTF
>NA|NA|TRBV7-9|TRBJ1-1
TGTGCCAGCAGTAGTTACAAAGGAACCGCTACTGTTTACACTGAAGCTTTCTTT
CASSSYKGTATVYTEAFF
>NA|TRBD1|TRBV5-5|TRBJ2-7
TGTGCCAGCAGCTTGTTGGGACAGGTTTCCTACGAGCAGTACTTC
CASSLLGQVSYEQYF
>NA|TRBD1|TRBV19|TRBJ1-2
TGTGCCAGTAGTATTCCACGGACAGGGAAAGGAGATGGCTACACCTTC
CASSIPRTGKGDGYTF
>NA|NA|TRBV5-5|TRBJ1-5
TGTGCCAGCAGCAGAGACAGCAATCAGCCCCAGCATTTT
CASSRDSNQPQHF
>NA|NA|TRBV30|TRBJ2-7
TGTGCCTGGAGGGGGTGGCAGGGATACGAGCAGTACTTC
CAWRGWQGYEQYF
>once|NA|TRBV5-8|TRBJ2-7
TGTGCCAGCAGCTTTCGGTTCAGCTCCTACGAGCAGTACTTC
CASSFRFSSYEQYF
>NA|TRBD2|TRBV27|TRBJ2-3
TGTGCCAGCAGTCAGAGGGATACTAGCGGGAGATCAGATACGCAGTATTTT
CASSQRDTSGRSDTQYF
>NA|NA|TRBV4-1|TRBJ2-5
TGCGCCAGCAGCCAAGGACGGGCGGTCTACCAAGAGACCCAGTACTTC
CASSQGRAVYQETQYF
>NA|NA|TRBV19|TRBJ2-1
TGTGCCAGTAGTATCGCGGGGCAGACCTACAATGAGCAGTTCTTC
CASSIAGQTYNEQFF
>NA|NA|TRBV29-1|TRBJ2-2
TGCAGCGGCGAGGGGACTAACACCGGGGAGCTGTTTTTT
CSGEGTNTGELFF
>NA|TRBD1|TRBV7-9|TRBJ1-1
TGTGCCAGCAGCTTAGCGGGACAGAGAAACACTGAAGCTTTCTTT
CASSLAGQRNTEAFF
>NA|TRBD2|TRBV27|TRBJ2-2
TGTGCCAGCAGATTAAGGACTAGCGGGGGGAGTCGGAACACCGGGGAGCTGTTTTTT
CASRLRTSGGSRNTGELFF
>NA|TRBD1|TRBV29-1|TRBJ1-2
TGCAGCACCGGCGGGACAGGGGGTTTCAACTATGGCTACACCTTC
CSTGGTGGFNYGYTF
>once|NA|TRBV7-6|TRBJ2-5
TGTGCCAGCAGCTTAGCGCGGGGAGAGACCCAGTACTTC
CASSLARGETQYF
>NA|TRBD1|TRBV5-1|TRBJ2-1
TGCGCCACCGGCAGGGGGCGGTCCTACAATGAGCAGTTCTTC
CATGRGRSYNEQFF
>NA|TRBD2|TRBV10-1|TRBJ2-3
TGCGCCAGCAGCGCCGGGACTAGCGGGACAGATACGCAGTATTTT
CASSAGTSGTDTQYF
>NA|NA|TRBV19|TRBJ2-1
TGTGCCAGTAGTACCCACCGCCTTAGCACTGAGCAGTTCTTC
CASSTHRLSTEQFF
>NA|TRBD1|TRBV19|TRBJ1-5
TGTGCCAGTACCATACGGTACAGGGGAAGCAATCAGCCCCAGCATTTT
CASTIRYRGSNQPQHF
>NA|NA|TRBV7-2|TRBJ2-6
TGTGCCAGCAGCATAAGGTCCGGGGCCAACGTCCTGACTTTC
CASSIRSGANVLTF
>NA|TRBD1|TRBV12-5|TRBJ2-6
TGTGCTAGTGGGAAGGGACAGGGGAACTCTGGGGCCAACGTCCTGACTTTC
CASGKGQGNSGANVLTF
>NA|NA|TRBV7-8|TRBJ1-2
TGTGCCAGCAGCTCCCATCCGGGCCGGGGCTATGGCTACACCTTC
CASSSHPGRGYGYTF
>few|TRBD1|TRBV30|TRBJ1-5
TGCGGGACAGGGGGAGGCAATCAGCCCCAGCATTTT
CGTGGGNQPQHF
>NA|TRBD2|TRBV10-3|TRBJ2-1
TGTGCCACAGGGACTAGCGGGAGTGACAATGAGCAGTTCTTC
CATGTSGSDNEQFF
>NA|NA|TRBV30|TRBJ2-7
TGTGCCTGTAGGACAGCCCGCTTTGAGCAGTACTTC
CACRTARFEQYF
>NA|NA|TRBV15|TRBJ1-4
TGTGCCACCAGCAGAGAAGGGCAGCCGGATAGACGACTGTTTTTT
CATSREGQPDRRLFF
>NA|NA|TRBV5-8|TRBJ1-5
TGTGCCAGCAGCTTAGGCCAGGGGCCGTCGCTTAGCAATCAGCCCCAGCATTTT
CASSLGQGPSLSNQPQHF
>NA|NA|TRBV7-2|TRBJ1-3
TGTGCCAGCAGCCAACAGAGCTCTGGAAACACCATATATTTT
CASSQQSSGNTIYF
>NA|NA|TRBV18|TRBJ2-1
TGTGCCAGCTCACCCCTAGGGAGAACCTACAATGAGCAGTTCTTC
CASSPLGRTYNEQFF
>NA|NA|TRBV28|TRBJ2-7
TGTGCCAGCAGTTTACGGTCGGGACACCGGTCTTACGAGCAGTACTTC
CASSLRSGHRSYEQYF